A selection of T cell receptor beta chains follows, all from one sample in a study of cytomegalovirus exposure and HLA in healthy donors. Produced via immunoSEQ multiplex PCR; TCRdb's table is partial and in-frame only. The sample lists some 200,000 clones, roughly three quarters occurring once. The sequencing input was PBMCs. The source of these receptors is a male donor in good health and CMV-seropositive. Both conserved end residues are part of each CDR3. The order of the fields is CDR3 length, V gene, clone size, J gene, D gene, CDR3 DNA, CDR3 protein. D genes are given only for firm matches. The size of a clone is reported for some rows only, either as once, few or many, or as a class for expanded clones.

17,TRBV7-8,-,TRBJ1-2,-,TGTGCCAGCAGCTTAGCGCGGTCGGGACACTCTAACTATGGCTACACCTTC,CASSLARSGHSNYGYTF
15,TRBV4-3,-,TRBJ2-2,-,TGCGCCAGCAGCCAAGATGCGGTGGGTGCCGGGGAGCTGTTTTTT,CASSQDAVGAGELFF
16,TRBV10-1,-,TRBJ2-7,TRBD2,TGCGCCAGCAGCAAAAGGACTAGCGGGAGCTCCTACGAGCAGTACTTC,CASSKRTSGSSYEQYF
14,TRBV9,-,TRBJ2-5,TRBD2,TGTGCCAGCAGCGTTACGGGGGGGGGAGAGACCCAGTACTTC,CASSVTGGGETQYF
15,TRBV5-1,-,TRBJ2-7,-,TGCGCCAGCAGCTTGGGTGTGGGAGCAACGTACGAGCAGTACTTC,CASSLGVGATYEQYF
17,TRBV2,once,TRBJ2-3,TRBD2,TGTGCCAGCAGCGCCCCCCTAGCGGGGGGATCCACAGATACGCAGTATTTT,CASSAPLAGGSTDTQYF
13,TRBV7-2,-,TRBJ2-2,-,TGTGCCAGCAGTCGACAGTTAACGAGGGAGCTGTTTTTT,CASSRQLTRELFF
15,TRBV7-2,-,TRBJ2-5,TRBD2,TGTGCCAGCAGCCCAACTAGCGGGGGGGCGGGGACCCAGTACTTC,CASSPTSGGAGTQYF
14,TRBV10-3,once,TRBJ2-5,TRBD2,TGTGCCATCAGTGACGGGGGGACCCAAGAGACCCAGTACTTC,CAISDGGTQETQYF
15,TRBV5-1,-,TRBJ1-5,TRBD1,TGCGCCAGCAGCTCGTCGGGACAGAGCAATCAGCCCCAGCATTTT,CASSSSGQSNQPQHF
16,TRBV5-4,few,TRBJ2-2,TRBD1,TGTGCCAGCAGCTTGGCGGGACAGATGAACACCGGGGAGCTGTTTTTT,CASSLAGQMNTGELFF
13,TRBV2,-,TRBJ2-7,-,TGTGCCAGCGCCGGCGAGCGGAACATAAATAGGTACTTC,CASAGERNINRYF
14,TRBV4-1,-,TRBJ2-5,-,TGCGCCAGCAGCCCAGCGGGCCGGCGAGAGACCCAGTACTTC,CASSPAGRRETQYF
16,TRBV5-6,once,TRBJ1-2,TRBD1,TGTGCCAGCAGCCCCGACTCAGGGGGCACCCCTAACGGCTACACCTTC,CASSPDSGGTPNGYTF
16,TRBV27,few,TRBJ2-1,-,TGTGCCAGCAGTTTAACCCCGACATTAACCTACAATGAGCAGTTCTTC,CASSLTPTLTYNEQFF
12,TRBV10-3,-,TRBJ1-1,-,TGTGCCATCAGTGAGGGAGACACTGAAGCTTTCTTT,CAISEGDTEAFF
16,TRBV27,-,TRBJ2-1,TRBD2,TGTGCCAGCGGGTCTATTGTGGCGGGGGGTACAAATGAGCAGTTCTTC,CASGSIVAGGTNEQFF
12,TRBV7-6,-,TRBJ1-1,-,TGTGCCAGCAGCATAGGCGGGACTGAAGCTTTCTTT,CASSIGGTEAFF
13,TRBV14,-,TRBJ2-7,-,TGTGCCAGCAGCCAAGATCCGGGTTACGAGCAGTACTTC,CASSQDPGYEQYF
11,TRBV28,-,TRBJ1-2,-,TGTGCCAGCAGTACCCCGCGGGGCTACACCTTC,CASSTPRGYTF
11,TRBV4-3,-,TRBJ1-4,-,TGCGCCAGCGGCTTAGGGGGAAAACTGTTTTTT,CASGLGGKLFF
16,TRBV7-2,few,TRBJ2-3,-,TGTGCCAGCAGCTTGTGGCGGGCGGGGTACACAGATACGCAGTATTTT,CASSLWRAGYTDTQYF
15,TRBV7-2,-,TRBJ2-5,-,TGTGCCAGCAGTCCAGTCGGGCCCGGGGGAGAGACCCAGTACTTC,CASSPVGPGGETQYF